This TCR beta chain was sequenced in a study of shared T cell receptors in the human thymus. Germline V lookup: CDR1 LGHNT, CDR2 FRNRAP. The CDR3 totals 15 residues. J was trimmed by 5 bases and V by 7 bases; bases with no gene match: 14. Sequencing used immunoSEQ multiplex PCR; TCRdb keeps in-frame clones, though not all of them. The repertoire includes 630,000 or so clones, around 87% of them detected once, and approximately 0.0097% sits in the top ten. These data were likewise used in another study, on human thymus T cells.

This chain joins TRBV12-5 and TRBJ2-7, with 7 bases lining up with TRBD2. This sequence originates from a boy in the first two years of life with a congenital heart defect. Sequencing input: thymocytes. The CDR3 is CASVKVAGDRDEQYF. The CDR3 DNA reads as TGTGCTAGTGTAAAAGTGGCGGGAGATCGGGACGAGCAGTACTTC.